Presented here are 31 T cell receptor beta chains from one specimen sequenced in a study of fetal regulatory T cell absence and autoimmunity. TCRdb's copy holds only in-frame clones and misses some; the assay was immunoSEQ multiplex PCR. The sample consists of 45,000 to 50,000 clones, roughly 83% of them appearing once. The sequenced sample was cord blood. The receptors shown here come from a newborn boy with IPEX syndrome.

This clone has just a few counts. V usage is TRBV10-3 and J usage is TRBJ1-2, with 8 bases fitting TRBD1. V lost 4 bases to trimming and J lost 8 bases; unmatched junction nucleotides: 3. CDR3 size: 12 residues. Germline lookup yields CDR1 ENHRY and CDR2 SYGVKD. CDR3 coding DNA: TGTGCCATCAGTGCTACAGGGGGAGGCTACACCTTC. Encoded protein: CAISATGGGYTF.

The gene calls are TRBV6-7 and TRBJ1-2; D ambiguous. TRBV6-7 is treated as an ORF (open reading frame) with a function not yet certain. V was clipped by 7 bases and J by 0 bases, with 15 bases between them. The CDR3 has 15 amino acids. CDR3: CASTLAQESNYGYTF. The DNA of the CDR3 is TGTGCCAGCACCTTAGCCCAGGAGTCTAACTATGGCTACACCTTC.

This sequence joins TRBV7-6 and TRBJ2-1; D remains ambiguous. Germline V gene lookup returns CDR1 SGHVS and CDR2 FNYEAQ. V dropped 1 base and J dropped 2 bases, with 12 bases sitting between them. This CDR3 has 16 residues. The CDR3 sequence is CASSLEGLRTYNEQFF. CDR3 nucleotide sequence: TGTGCCAGCAGCTTAGAGGGTTTGCGAACCTACAATGAGCAGTTCTTC. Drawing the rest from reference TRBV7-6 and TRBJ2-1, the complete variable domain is GAGVSQSPRYKVTKRGQDVALRCDPISGHVSLYWYRQALGQGPEFLTYFNYEAQQDKSGLPNDRFSAERPEGSISTLTIQRTEQRDSAMYRCASSLEGLRTYNEQFFGPGTRLTVL.

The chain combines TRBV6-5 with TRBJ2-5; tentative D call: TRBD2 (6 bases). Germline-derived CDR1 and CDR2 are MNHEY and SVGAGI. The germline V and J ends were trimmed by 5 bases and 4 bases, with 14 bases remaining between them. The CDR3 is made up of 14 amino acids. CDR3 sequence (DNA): TGTGCCAGCAGTGAGCCGGGGGTAGTAGAGACCCAGTACTTC. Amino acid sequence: CASSEPGVVETQYF.

CDR3 protein: CASSTLAHEQYF. The DNA for the CDR3 is TGTGCCAGCAGTACTCTGGCCCACGAGCAGTACTTC. The gene calls are TRBV6-5 and TRBJ2-7; D remains ambiguous. Trimming pared 5 bases from V and 5 bases from J, leaving 10 bases between. Germline CDR1 MNHEY, CDR2 SVGAGI. The CDR3 runs 12 residues.

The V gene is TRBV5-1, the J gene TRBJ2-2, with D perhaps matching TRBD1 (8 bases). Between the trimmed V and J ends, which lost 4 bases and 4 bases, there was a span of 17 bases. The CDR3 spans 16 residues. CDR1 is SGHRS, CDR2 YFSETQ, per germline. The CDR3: CASSTYRGRGTGELFF. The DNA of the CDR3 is TGCGCCAGCAGCACCTACAGGGGGAGGGGCACCGGGGAGCTGTTTTTT.

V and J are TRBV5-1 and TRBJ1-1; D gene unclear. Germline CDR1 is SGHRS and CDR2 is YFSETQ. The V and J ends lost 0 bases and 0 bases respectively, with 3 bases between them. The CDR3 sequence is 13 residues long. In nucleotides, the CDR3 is TGCGCCAGCAGCTTGGTGGTGAACACTGAAGCTTTCTTT. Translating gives CASSLVVNTEAFF.

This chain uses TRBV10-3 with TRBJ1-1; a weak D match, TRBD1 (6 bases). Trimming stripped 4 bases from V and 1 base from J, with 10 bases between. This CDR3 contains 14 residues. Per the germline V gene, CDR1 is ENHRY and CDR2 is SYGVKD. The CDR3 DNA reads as TGTGCCATCAGTGGACCGACAGGGAACACTGAAGCTTTCTTT. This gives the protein CAISGPTGNTEAFF.

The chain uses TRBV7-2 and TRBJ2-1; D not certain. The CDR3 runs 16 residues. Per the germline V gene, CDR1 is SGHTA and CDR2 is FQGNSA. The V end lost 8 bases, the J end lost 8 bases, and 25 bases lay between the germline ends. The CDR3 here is CASARLGLPVLDEQFF. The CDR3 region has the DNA TGTGCCAGCGCTCGGCTAGGGCTACCGGTGCTAGATGAGCAGTTCTTC.

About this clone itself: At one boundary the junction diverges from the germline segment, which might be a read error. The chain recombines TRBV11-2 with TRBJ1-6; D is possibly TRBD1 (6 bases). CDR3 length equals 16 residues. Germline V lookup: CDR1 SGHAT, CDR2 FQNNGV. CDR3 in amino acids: CASSLDLVRGNSPPHF. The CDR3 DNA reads TGTGCCAGCAGCTTAGATCTTGTCAGGGGCAATTCACCCCCCCACTTT.

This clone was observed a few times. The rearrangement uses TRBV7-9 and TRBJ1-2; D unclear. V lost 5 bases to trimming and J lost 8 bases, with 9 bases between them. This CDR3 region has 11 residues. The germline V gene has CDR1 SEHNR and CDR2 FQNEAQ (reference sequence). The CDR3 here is CASSEMRGYTF. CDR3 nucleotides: TGTGCCAGCAGCGAGATGCGGGGCTACACCTTC. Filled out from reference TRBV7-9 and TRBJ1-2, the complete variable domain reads DTGVSQNPRHKITKRGQNVTFRCDPISEHNRLYWYRQTLGQGPEFLTYFQNEAQLEKSRLLSDRFSAERPKGSFSTLEIQRTEQGDSAMYLCASSEMRGYTFGSGTRLTVV.

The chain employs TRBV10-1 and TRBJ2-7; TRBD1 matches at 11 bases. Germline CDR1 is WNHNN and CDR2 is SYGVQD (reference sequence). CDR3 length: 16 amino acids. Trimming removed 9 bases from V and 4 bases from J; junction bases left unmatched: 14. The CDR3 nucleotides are TGCGCCAGGATCCTCCTAGGACAGGGGGCAGCGTACGAGCAGTACTTC. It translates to CARILLGQGAAYEQYF.

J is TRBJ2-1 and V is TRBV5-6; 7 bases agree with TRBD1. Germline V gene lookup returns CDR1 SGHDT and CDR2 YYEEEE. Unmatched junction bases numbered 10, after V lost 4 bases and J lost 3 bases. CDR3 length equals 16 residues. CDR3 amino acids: CASSRASGGNYNEQFF. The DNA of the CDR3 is TGTGCCAGCAGCCGGGCGTCAGGGGGAAACTACAATGAGCAGTTCTTC.

The chain's CDR3 is CASSLRQADSGNTIYF. The CDR3 region has the DNA TGTGCCAGCAGCTTAAGGCAGGCCGACTCTGGAAACACCATATATTTT. The chain joins TRBV11-3 to TRBJ1-3; D unresolved. The CDR3 consists of 16 residues. V lost 2 bases, J lost 0 bases, and 11 bases lay in between. Per germline, CDR1 SGHNT and CDR2 YENEEA.

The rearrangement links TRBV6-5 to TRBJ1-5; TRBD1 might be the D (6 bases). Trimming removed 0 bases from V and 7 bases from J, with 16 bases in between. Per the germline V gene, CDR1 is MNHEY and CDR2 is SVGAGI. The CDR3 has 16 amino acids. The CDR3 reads CASSYSRGSGFQPQHF. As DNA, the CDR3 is TGTGCCAGCAGTTACTCAAGGGGGTCTGGGTTCCAGCCCCAGCATTTT.

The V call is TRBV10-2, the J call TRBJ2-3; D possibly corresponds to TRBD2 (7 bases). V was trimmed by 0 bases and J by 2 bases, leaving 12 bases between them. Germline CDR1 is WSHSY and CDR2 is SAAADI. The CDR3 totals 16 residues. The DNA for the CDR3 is TGCGCCAGCAGTGAGTCTGGGGGGGCCGTCACAGATACGCAGTATTTT. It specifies CASSESGGAVTDTQYF.

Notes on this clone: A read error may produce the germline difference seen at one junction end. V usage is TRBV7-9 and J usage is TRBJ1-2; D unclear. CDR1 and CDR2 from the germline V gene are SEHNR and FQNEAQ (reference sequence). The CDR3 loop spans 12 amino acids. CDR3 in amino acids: CASSLSLYDYTF. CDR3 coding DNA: TGTGCCAGCAGCTTATCCCTATATGACTACACCTTC.

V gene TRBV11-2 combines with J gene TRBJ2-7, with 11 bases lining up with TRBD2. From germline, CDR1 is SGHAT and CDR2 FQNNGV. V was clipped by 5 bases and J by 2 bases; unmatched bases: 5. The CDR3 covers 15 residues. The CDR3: CASSLTSGKTYEQYF. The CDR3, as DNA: TGTGCCAGCAGCCTGACTAGCGGGAAAACCTACGAGCAGTACTTC.

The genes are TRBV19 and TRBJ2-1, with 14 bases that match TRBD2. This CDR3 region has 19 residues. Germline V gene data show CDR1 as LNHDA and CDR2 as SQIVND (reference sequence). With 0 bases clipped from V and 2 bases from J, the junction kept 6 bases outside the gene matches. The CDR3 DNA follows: TGTGCCAGTAGTATAGAGACTAGCGGGGGGGAATGGCCCTACAATGAGCAGTTCTTC. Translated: CASSIETSGGEWPYNEQFF.

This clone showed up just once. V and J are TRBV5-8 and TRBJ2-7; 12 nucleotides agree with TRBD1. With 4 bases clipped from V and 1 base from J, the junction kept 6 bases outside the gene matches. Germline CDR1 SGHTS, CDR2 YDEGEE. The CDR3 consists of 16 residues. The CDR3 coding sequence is TGTGCCAGCAGCCCGAGGGACAGGGGGCTGTCCTACGAGCAGTACTTC. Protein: CASSPRDRGLSYEQYF.

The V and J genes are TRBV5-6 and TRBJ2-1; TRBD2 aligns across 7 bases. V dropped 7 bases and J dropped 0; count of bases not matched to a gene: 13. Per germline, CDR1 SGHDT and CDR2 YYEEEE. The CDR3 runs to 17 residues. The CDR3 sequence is CASLLAGLPSSYNEQFF. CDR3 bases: TGTGCCAGCCTCTTAGCGGGCCTACCGAGCTCCTACAATGAGCAGTTCTTC.

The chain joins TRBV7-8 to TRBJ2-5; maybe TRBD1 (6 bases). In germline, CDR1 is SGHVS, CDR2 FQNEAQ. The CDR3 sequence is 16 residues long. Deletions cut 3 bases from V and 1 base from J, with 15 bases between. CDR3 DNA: TGTGCCAGCAGCTTCCCTTCGACAGGCACCCAAGAGACCCAGTACTTC. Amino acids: CASSFPSTGTQETQYF.

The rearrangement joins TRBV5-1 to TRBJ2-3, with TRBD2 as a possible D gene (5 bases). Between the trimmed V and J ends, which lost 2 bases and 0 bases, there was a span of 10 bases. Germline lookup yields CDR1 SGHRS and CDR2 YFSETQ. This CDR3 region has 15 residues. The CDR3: CASSFRLASTDTQYF. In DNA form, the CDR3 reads TGCGCCAGCAGCTTTCGGCTAGCTAGCACAGATACGCAGTATTTT.

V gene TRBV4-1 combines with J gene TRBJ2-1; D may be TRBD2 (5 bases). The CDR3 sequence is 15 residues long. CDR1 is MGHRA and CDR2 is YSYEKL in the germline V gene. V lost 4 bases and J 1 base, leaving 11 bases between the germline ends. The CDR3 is CASSPKGESYNEQFF. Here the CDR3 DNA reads TGCGCCAGCAGCCCAAAGGGAGAGTCCTACAATGAGCAGTTCTTC.

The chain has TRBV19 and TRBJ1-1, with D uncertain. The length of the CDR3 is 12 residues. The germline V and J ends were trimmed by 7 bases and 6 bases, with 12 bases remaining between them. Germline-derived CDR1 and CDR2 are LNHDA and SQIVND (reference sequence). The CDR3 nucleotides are TGTGCCAGTAACTTGGACGGCTCTGAAGCTTTCTTT. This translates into CASNLDGSEAFF. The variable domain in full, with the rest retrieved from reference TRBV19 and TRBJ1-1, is DGGITQSPKYLFRKEGQNVTLSCEQNLNHDAMYWYRQDPGQGLRLIYYSQIVNDFQKGDIAEGYSVSREKKESFPLTVTSAQKNPTAFYLCASNLDGSEAFFGQGTRLTVV.

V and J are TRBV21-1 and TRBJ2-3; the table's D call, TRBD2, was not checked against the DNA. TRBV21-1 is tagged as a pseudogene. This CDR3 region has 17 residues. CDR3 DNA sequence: TGTGCCAGCAGCAAGACCATCGGACTAGCGGGAACAGATACGCAGTATTTT. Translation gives CASSKTIGLAGTDTQYF.

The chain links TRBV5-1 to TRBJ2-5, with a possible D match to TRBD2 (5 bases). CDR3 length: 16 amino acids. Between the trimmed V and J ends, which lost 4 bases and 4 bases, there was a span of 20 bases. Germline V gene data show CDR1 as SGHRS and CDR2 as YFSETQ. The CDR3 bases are TGCGCCAGCAGCGGCGGACTCGGGTCCATCGGAGAGACCCAGTACTTC. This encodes CASSGGLGSIGETQYF.

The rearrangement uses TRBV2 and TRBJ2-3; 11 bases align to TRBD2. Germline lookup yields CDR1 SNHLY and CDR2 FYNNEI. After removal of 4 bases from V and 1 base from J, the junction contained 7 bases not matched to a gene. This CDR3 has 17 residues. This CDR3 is CASSGLAGGGRTDTQYF. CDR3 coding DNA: TGTGCCAGCAGTGGGCTAGCGGGAGGAGGACGCACAGATACGCAGTATTTT.

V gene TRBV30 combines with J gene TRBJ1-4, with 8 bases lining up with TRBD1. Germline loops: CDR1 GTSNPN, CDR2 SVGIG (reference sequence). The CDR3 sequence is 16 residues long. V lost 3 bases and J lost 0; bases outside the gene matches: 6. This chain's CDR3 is CAWRPGQAATNEKLFF. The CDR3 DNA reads TGTGCCTGGAGGCCGGGACAGGCTGCAACTAATGAAAAACTGTTTTTT.

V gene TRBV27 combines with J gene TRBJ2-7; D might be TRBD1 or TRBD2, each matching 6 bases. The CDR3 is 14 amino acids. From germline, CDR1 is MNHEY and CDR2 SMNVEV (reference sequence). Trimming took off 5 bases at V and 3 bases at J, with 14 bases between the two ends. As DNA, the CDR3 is TGTGCCAGCAGTGGCGGGACACTTCACTACGAGCAGTACTTC. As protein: CASSGGTLHYEQYF.

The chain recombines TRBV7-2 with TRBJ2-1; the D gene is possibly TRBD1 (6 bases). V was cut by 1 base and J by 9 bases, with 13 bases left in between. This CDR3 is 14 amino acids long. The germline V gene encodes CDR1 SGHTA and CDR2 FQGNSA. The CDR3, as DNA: TGTGCCAGCAGCTTAGATGGGGGCCGGGGTGAGCAGTTCTTC. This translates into CASSLDGGRGEQFF.